This record looks at one T cell receptor beta chain sequence and its context. The target antigen is unknown. Other nucleotide sequences in the sample specify the same CDR3. The CDR3 has 13 residues. The trim removed 5 bases at V and 2 bases at J, leaving 0 bases unmatched. Germline V gives CDR1 LNHDA, CDR2 SQIVND (reference sequence). These data belong to a study of beta chain features in type 1 diabetes. The study's findings and limits: Resolution of whether HLA type affects TCRB rearrangement was not achieved here. Shortening that was moderate but significant affected the TCRB CDR3s of Type 1 diabetes patients in all four CD4+ subsets.

The sequenced template was cDNA made from the entire isolated RNA. Assay used: immunoSEQ multiplex PCR; TCRdb lists only in-frame clones, some missing. This table holds 300,000 or so clones, 14% found once. The chain carries TRBV19 and TRBJ1-5; TRBD1 matches at 7 bases. The TCR originated in a man between 25 and 39 years old with type 1 diabetes. The specimen was naive CD4+ T cells from blood. This chain's CDR3 is CASSDRGNQPQHF. CDR3 nucleotides: TGTGCCAGTAGTGACAGGGGCAATCAGCCCCAGCATTTT.